What follows are 5 T cell receptor beta chains derived from one specimen sequenced in a study of cytomegalovirus exposure and HLA in healthy donors. Researchers ran the PCR with 60 Vbeta and 13 Jbeta primers. Generated by immunoSEQ multiplex PCR, the TCRdb table keeps only in-frame clones and is missing some. This sample has more than 90,000 clones, with around 86% found just once. The source material was PBMCs. These receptors were collected from a woman in her seventies in good health and CMV-seropositive.

In DNA, the CDR3 is TGTGCCAGCAGCCAGACTAGCGGGCAGATGCGATATACGCAGTATTTT. Amino acid sequence: CASSQTSGQMRYTQYF. The chain has TRBV5-4 and TRBJ2-3; 10 bases align to TRBD2. J was trimmed by 7 bases and V by 4 bases; bases with no gene match: 12. Germline CDR1 is SGHNT and CDR2 is YYREEE (reference sequence). The CDR3 extends over 16 amino acids.

The CDR3 coding sequence is TGTGCCAGCAGCTCTTCTTCAGGGGCTTTCTTT. Translating it yields CASSSSSGAFF. The chain has TRBV7-2 and TRBJ1-1, with a possible D match to TRBD1 (5 bases). CDR3 length: 11 residues. In germline, CDR1 is SGHTA, CDR2 FQGNSA. V dropped 4 bases and J dropped 11 bases, with 11 bases sitting between them.

This chain joins TRBV29-1 and TRBJ2-7; TRBD1 matches at 9 bases. V lost 7 bases to trimming and J lost 0 bases; unmatched junction nucleotides: 7. CDR3 length: 14 residues. Per germline, CDR1 SQVTM and CDR2 ANQGSEA. CDR3 sequence (DNA): TGCAGCGCTAAGGGACAGGGTACCTCCTACGAGCAGTACTTC. It encodes CSAKGQGTSYEQYF.

Remarks on this clone: Germline is not matched at one junction end, which may reflect a read error. The V gene is TRBV7-9, the J gene TRBJ2-7; D is possibly TRBD2 (7 bases). CDR3 size: 15 residues. Germline V gives CDR1 SEHNR, CDR2 FQNEAQ (reference sequence). The CDR3 DNA is TGTTCCAGCAGCATCAAGGTGGGGGGGCCCTACGAGCAGTACTTC. Translation gives CSSSIKVGGPYEQYF.

This chain links TRBV10-3 with TRBJ2-7; 8 bases agree with TRBD2. The germline CDR1 and CDR2 sequences are ENHRY and SYGVKD. The length of the CDR3 is 15 residues. Trimming removed 4 bases from V and 4 bases from J; junction bases left unmatched: 9. This CDR3 is CAISGGVAGWYEQYF. CDR3 coding DNA: TGTGCCATCAGTGGGGGGGTAGCGGGATGGTACGAGCAGTACTTC.